Below are 12 T cell receptor beta chains sequenced from a single sample in a study of regulatory T cells in long-lasting Graves disease. According to the study, TCR beta libraries were built with iRepertoire HTBI primers and CDR3-region Arm-PCR. TCRdb re-analysed the multiplex PCR reads in MiXCR, keeping a single row per CDR3 protein. The data hold 700,000 or so distinct CDR3 sequences, with around 32% observed a single time. Documented time point: persistent/refractory GD, antithyroid drugs over 5 years with positive TRAb. Preparation of the TCR library used RNA extracted from PBMCs. The input for sequencing was peripheral blood mononuclear cells (PBMCs), taken when the disease was refractory, from a patient treated with antithyroid drugs. The receptors originated from a female donor with Graves disease.

The chain recombines TRBV20-1 with TRBJ2-7, with 7 bases that match TRBD2. Germline V gene lookup returns CDR1 DFQATT and CDR2 SNEGSKA (reference sequence). V dropped 7 bases and J dropped 6; count of bases not matched to a gene: 12. The CDR3 has 13 amino acids. CDR3 nucleotides: TGCAGTGTCCGGGGGGTAGGTCCGGGCGAGCAGTACTTC. It translates to CSVRGVGPGEQYF.

Only a few counts were recorded for this clonotype. This chain uses TRBV9 with TRBJ1-1; 7 bases fit TRBD1. The CDR3 consists of 15 residues. The germline V gene encodes CDR1 SGDLS and CDR2 YYNGEE. V lost 3 bases, J lost 1 base, and 6 bases stayed unmatched. In DNA form, the CDR3 reads TGTGCCAGCAGCGCATCCCGGACAGGGAACACTGAAGCTTTCTTT. As protein: CASSASRTGNTEAFF. Combining the CDR3 with reference TRBV9 and TRBJ1-1 gives the whole variable domain DSGVTQTPKHLITATGQRVTLRCSPRSGDLSVYWYQQSLDQGLQFLIQYYNGEERAKGNILERFSAQQFPDLHSELNLSSLELGDSALYFCASSASRTGNTEAFFGQGTRLTVV.

V usage is TRBV28 and J usage is TRBJ2-5, with D tentatively TRBD1 (6 bases). Looked up from germline, CDR1 is MDHEN and CDR2 is SYDVKM. The CDR3 extends over 15 amino acids. The germline V and J ends were trimmed by 8 bases and 5 bases, with 21 bases remaining between them. CDR3 nucleotide sequence: TGTGCCAGCGGCATCCAGGGGTCCTTGGAGGAGACCCAGTACTTC. This encodes CASGIQGSLEETQYF. Full variable domain (outside the CDR3, taken from reference TRBV28 and TRBJ2-5): DVKVTQSSRYLVKRTGEKVFLECVQDMDHENMFWYRQDPGLGLRLIYFSYDVKMKEKGDIPEGYSVSREKKERFSLILESASTNQTSMYLCASGIQGSLEETQYFGPGTRLLVL.

The rearrangement joins TRBV7-3 to TRBJ2-6; D remains ambiguous. Trimming removed 4 bases at V and 1 base at J, with 17 bases between. Germline lookup yields CDR1 SGHTA and CDR2 FQGTGA. The CDR3 contains 18 residues. The CDR3 loop is CASSSPGPRASGANVLTF. DNA of the CDR3: TGTGCCAGCAGCTCCCCGGGCCCTAGGGCGTCTGGGGCCAACGTCCTGACTTTC.

This clonotype was picked up many times. The chain has TRBV12-3 or TRBV12-4 and TRBJ2-5, with D unresolved. This CDR3 is 12 amino acids long. The ends were cut back, 3 bases at V and 2 bases at J, with 4 bases in the middle. The CDR3, as DNA: TGTGCCAGCAGTTTCGGGCAAGAGACCCAGTACTTC. Protein sequence: CASSFGQETQYF.

The chain links TRBV7-2 to TRBJ1-2; D remains ambiguous. This CDR3 comprises 13 residues. The germline V and J ends were trimmed by 5 bases and 5 bases, with 12 bases remaining between them. CDR1 and CDR2 (germline): SGHTA, FQGNSA. In DNA form, the CDR3 reads TGTGCCAGCAGCGAGAGGACGGCATATGGCTACACCTTC. Translated: CASSERTAYGYTF. The variable domain in full, with the rest retrieved from reference TRBV7-2 and TRBJ1-2, is GAGVSQSPSNKVTEKGKDVELRCDPISGHTALYWYRQSLGQGLEFLIYFQGNSAPDKSGLPSDRFSAERTGGSVSTLTIQRTQQEDSAVYLCASSERTAYGYTFGSGTRLTVV.

This clonotype was seen a handful of times. The CDR3 loop is CASSPGQHLEAFF. The CDR3 coding sequence is TGTGCCAGCAGTCCGGGACAGCATCTTGAAGCTTTCTTT. The chain links TRBV6-1 to TRBJ1-1; 7 nucleotides line up with TRBD1. The CDR3 totals 13 residues. Germline trimming cut 5 bases from V and 7 bases from J; bases unmatched to any gene: 7. Germline CDR1 reads MNHNS; CDR2 reads SASEGT.

This clonotype was detected ten times or more. The V call is TRBV2, the J call TRBJ1-2, with D hard to call. Germline V lookup: CDR1 SNHLY, CDR2 FYNNEI. Trimming stripped 3 bases from V and 4 bases from J, with 12 bases between. This CDR3 contains 14 residues. The CDR3 nucleotides are TGTGCCAGCAGTGAGACCAGAGAAGGCTATGGCTACACCTTC. It yields the protein CASSETREGYGYTF.

This chain links TRBV6-2 or TRBV6-3 with TRBJ2-7; D possibly matches TRBD1 or TRBD2 (7 bases each). This CDR3 has 14 amino acids. Trimming cost V 10 bases and J 7 bases, with 23 bases left between them. Germline V CDR1 and CDR2: MNHEY, SVGEGT. CDR3 nucleotides: TGTGCCATCCAGGGGGGGCGGGAGAGTTTGGAGCAGTACTTC. It is translated as CAIQGGRESLEQYF.

The chain has TRBV5-1 and TRBJ2-2, with 8 bases aligning to TRBD1. The CDR3 runs to 18 residues. The J segment lost 0 bases and the V segment lost 3 bases, leaving 10 bases of the junction unmatched. Germline CDR1 is SGHRS and CDR2 is YFSETQ. CDR3 amino acids: CASSWAGRQGTNTGELFF. CDR3 sequence (DNA): TGCGCCAGCAGCTGGGCGGGGCGACAGGGGACGAACACCGGGGAGCTGTTTTTT.

This clonotype was counted only a few times. J is TRBJ2-2 and V is TRBV29-1; 11 bases are a match to TRBD2. This CDR3 has 14 amino acids. Germline V gene lookup returns CDR1 SQVTM and CDR2 ANQGSEA. V lost 4 bases and J lost 4; bases outside the gene matches: 2. The CDR3 here is CSVGLAGGTGELFF. The CDR3 nucleotides are TGCAGCGTTGGCCTAGCGGGAGGCACCGGGGAGCTGTTTTTT.

V gene TRBV10-1 combines with J gene TRBJ2-7, with no clear D. Germline V lookup: CDR1 WNHNN, CDR2 SYGVQD (reference sequence). V lost 0 bases and J 5 bases, leaving 11 bases between the germline ends. The CDR3 loop spans 14 amino acids. CDR3 amino acids: CASSESEPTHEQYF. The CDR3 nucleotides are TGCGCCAGCAGTGAGTCAGAACCGACCCACGAGCAGTACTTC.